The T cell receptor beta chain described here comes from a study of breast tumors, draining lymph nodes, adjacent tissues. Study-level results: Tumor and nontumor repertoires were significantly more similar in luminal-like than in basal-like breast cancer.

This clonotype appeared many times. What it recognizes is unknown. TCRdb re-analysed the multiplex PCR reads in MiXCR, keeping a single row per CDR3 protein. The table shows around 140,000 distinct CDR3 sequences, with 20% to 25% occurring only once. This CDR3 region has 16 residues. Per the germline V gene, CDR1 is LGHNA and CDR2 is YSLEER. The ends were cut back, 4 bases at V and 4 bases at J, with 14 bases in the middle. The lymph nodes were axillary draining lymph nodes from breast cancer patients. Sequencing was carried out using axillary lymph node tissue. The receptor's source is a female donor with breast cancer. Some clones in this sample may be carry-over from other donors' samples. The V gene is TRBV4-3, the J gene TRBJ2-6; weak D call: TRBD2 (6 bases). The CDR3, as DNA: TGCGCCAGCAGCCTCGCGCGGGGTACCGGGGCCAACGTCCTGACTTTC. It codes for CASSLARGTGANVLTF.